This entry is about one TCR beta chain. This entry comes from a study of blood T cell repertoires in COVID-19. Assay: immunoSEQ multiplex PCR; the TCRdb copy retains only in-frame clones and omits some. The sample records 380,000 or so clones, 70% to 90% being singletons. V dropped 2 bases and J dropped 1 base, with 11 bases sitting between them. Germline CDR1 is KGHSH and CDR2 is LQKENI. The CDR3 contains 15 residues. Cohorts were assigned according to the clinical history that participants reported. The sequenced sample consisted of PBMCs or T cells enriched from blood (not recorded which). This clonotype was obtained from a woman in her twenties or thirties with acute COVID-19. The chain employs TRBV18 and TRBJ1-1, with D tentatively TRBD1 (5 bases). CDR3 sequence reads: CASSPSAGPNTEAFF. The CDR3 bases are TGTGCCAGCTCACCATCGGCGGGGCCGAACACTGAAGCTTTCTTT.